The 2 T cell receptor beta chains in this list originate from one sample, sequenced in a study of T-cell reconstitution after alpha-beta-depleted transplantation in children. Unique molecular identifiers were used in preparing the TCRbeta library. Each CDR3 protein gets one entry after TCRdb re-called the PCR reads with MiXCR. Of 250,000 to 400,000 distinct CDR3 sequences listed, approximately 23% are singletons. Source: PBMCs, mostly from graft donor cells, taken 180 days after TCRalphabeta/CD19-depleted stem cell transplant. All receptors come from a male patient between 5 and 17 years old who had a stem cell transplant for acute lymphoblastic leukemia, so the T cells may come from the graft donor.

CDR3 nucleotide sequence: TGTGCCAGCAGCAAAGGGGGGGGGCACGACTATGGCTACACCTTC. Residues: CASSKGGGHDYGYTF. This chain links TRBV21-1 with TRBJ1-2; TRBD1, the D gene given by the table, was not confirmed from the DNA. TRBV21-1 is an annotated pseudogene. The CDR3 totals 15 residues.

This clonotype was observed a few times. The rearrangement joins TRBV20-1 to TRBJ1-3; the match to TRBD1 covers 9 bases. Germline CDR1 and CDR2: DFQATT and SNEGSKA (reference sequence). V trimming: 5 bases; J trimming: 2 bases; junction bases outside the gene matches: 1. This CDR3 is built from 13 residues. The CDR3 DNA follows: TGCAGTGCTCGGACAGGGGCTGGAAACACCATATATTTT. Its translation: CSARTGAGNTIYF.